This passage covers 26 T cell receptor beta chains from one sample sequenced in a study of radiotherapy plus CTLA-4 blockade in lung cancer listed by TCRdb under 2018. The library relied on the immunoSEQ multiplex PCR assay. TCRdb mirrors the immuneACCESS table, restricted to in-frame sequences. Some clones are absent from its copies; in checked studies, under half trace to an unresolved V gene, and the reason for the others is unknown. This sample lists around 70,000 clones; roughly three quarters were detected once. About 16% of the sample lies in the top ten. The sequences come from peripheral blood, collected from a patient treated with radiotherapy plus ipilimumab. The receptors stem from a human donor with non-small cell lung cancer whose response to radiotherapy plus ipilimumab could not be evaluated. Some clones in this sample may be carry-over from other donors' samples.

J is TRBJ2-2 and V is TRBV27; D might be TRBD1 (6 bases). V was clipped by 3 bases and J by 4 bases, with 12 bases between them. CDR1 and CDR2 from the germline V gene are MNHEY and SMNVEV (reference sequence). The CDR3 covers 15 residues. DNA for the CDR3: TGTGCCAGCAGTTTCCAGCTGGGGGCCACCGGGGAGCTGTTTTTT. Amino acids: CASSFQLGATGELFF.

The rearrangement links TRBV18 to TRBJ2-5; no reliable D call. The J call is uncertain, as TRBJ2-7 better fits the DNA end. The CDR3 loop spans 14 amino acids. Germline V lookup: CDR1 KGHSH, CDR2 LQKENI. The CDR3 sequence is CASSPISDSYEQYF. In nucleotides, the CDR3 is TGTGCCAGCTCTCCTATCTCGGACTCCTACGAGCAGTACTTC.

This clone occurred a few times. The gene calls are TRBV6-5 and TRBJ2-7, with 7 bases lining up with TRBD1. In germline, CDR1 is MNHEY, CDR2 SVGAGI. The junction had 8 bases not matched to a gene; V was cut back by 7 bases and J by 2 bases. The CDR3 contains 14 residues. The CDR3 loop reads CASISGTAAYEQYF. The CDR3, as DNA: TGTGCCAGCATCTCCGGGACAGCAGCCTACGAGCAGTACTTC.

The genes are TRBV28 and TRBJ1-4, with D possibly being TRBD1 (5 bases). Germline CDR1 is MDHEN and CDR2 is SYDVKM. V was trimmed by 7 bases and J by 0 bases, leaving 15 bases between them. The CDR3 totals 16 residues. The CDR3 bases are TGTGCCAGCACCCCGGGGGGTTTCGCAACTAATGAAAAACTGTTTTTT. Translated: CASTPGGFATNEKLFF.

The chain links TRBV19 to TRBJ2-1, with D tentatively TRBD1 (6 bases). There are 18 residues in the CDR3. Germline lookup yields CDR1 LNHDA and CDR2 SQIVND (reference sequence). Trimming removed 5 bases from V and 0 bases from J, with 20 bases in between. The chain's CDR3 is CASSRRGTLTPSYNEQFF. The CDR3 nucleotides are TGTGCCAGTAGTCGCCGAGGGACACTCACCCCCTCCTACAATGAGCAGTTCTTC.

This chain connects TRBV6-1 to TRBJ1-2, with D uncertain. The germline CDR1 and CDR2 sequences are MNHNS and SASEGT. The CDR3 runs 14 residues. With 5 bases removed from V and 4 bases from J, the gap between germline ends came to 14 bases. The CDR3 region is CASSIQTEPYGYTF. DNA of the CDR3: TGTGCCAGCAGTATACAAACAGAGCCCTATGGCTACACCTTC.

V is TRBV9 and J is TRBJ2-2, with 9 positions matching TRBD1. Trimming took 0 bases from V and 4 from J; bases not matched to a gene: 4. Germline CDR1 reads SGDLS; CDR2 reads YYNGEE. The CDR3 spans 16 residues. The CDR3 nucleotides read TGTGCCAGCAGCGTAGCTCCGACAGGGGGCACCGGGGAGCTGTTTTTT. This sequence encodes CASSVAPTGGTGELFF.

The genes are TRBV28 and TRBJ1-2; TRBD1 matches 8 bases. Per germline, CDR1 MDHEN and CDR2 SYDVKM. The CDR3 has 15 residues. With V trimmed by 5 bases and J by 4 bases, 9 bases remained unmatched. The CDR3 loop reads CASSALQGVGYGYTF. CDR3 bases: TGTGCCAGCAGTGCCTTACAGGGGGTAGGCTATGGCTACACCTTC.

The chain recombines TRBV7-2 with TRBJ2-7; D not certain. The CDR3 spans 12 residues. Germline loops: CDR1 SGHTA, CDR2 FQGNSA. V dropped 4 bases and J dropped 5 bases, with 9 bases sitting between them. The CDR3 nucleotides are TGTGCCAGCAGCTCCGGTTTTAACGAGCAGTACTTC. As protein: CASSSGFNEQYF.

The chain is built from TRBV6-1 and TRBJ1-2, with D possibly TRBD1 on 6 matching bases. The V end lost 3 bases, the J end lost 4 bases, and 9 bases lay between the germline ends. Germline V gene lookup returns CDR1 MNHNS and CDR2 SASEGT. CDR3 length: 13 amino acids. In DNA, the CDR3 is TGTGCCAGCAGTGATGGGGGCCGCTATGGCTACACCTTC. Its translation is CASSDGGRYGYTF.

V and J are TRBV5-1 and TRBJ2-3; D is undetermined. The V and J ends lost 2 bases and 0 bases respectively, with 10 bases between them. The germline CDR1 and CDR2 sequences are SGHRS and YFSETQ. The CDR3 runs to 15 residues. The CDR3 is CASSFEPASTDTQYF. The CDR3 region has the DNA TGCGCCAGCAGCTTTGAGCCTGCTAGCACAGATACGCAGTATTTT.

The CDR3 sequence is CASSLSAGETQYF. The CDR3 DNA follows: TGTGCCAGCAGCCTGAGTGCAGGAGAGACCCAGTACTTC. The rearrangement links TRBV11-2 to TRBJ2-5; D not resolved. From germline, CDR1 is SGHAT and CDR2 FQNNGV. This CDR3 has 13 amino acids. V lost 5 bases and J 4 bases, leaving 11 bases between the germline ends.

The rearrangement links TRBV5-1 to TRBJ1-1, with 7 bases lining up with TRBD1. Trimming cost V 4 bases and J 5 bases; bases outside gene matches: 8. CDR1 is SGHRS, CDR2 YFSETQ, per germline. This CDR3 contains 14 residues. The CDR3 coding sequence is TGCGCCAGCAGCAGGGACAGTTCGTTTACTGAAGCTTTCTTT. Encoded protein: CASSRDSSFTEAFF.

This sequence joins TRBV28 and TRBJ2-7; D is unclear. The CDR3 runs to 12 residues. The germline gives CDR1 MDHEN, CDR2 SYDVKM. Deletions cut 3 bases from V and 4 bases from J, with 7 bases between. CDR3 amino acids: CASSFEDYEQYF. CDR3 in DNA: TGTGCCAGCAGTTTCGAGGATTACGAGCAGTACTTC.

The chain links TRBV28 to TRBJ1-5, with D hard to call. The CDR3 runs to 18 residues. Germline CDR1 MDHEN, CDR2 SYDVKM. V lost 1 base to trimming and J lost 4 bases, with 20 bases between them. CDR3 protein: CASSLLRAGLQRNQPQHF. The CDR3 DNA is TGTGCCAGCAGTTTATTGAGGGCGGGATTACAGCGGAATCAGCCCCAGCATTTT.

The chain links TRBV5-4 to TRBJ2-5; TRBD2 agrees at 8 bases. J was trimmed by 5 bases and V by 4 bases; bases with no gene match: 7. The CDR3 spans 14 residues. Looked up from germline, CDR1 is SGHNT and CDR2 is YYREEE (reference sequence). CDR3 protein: CASSPGGARETQYF. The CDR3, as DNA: TGTGCCAGCAGCCCGGGGGGGGCCCGGGAGACCCAGTACTTC.

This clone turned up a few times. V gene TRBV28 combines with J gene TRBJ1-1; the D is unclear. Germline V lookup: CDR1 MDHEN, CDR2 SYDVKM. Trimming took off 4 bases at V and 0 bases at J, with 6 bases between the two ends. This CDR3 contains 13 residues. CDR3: CASSSYMNTEAFF. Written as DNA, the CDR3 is TGTGCCAGCAGTTCCTATATGAACACTGAAGCTTTCTTT.

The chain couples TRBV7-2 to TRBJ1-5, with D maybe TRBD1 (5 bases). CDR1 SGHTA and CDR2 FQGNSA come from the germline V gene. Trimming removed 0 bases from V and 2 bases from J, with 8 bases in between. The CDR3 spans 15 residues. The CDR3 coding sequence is TGTGCCAGCAGCTTAGCGGGGCGCGGCAATCAGCCCCAGCATTTT. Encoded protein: CASSLAGRGNQPQHF.

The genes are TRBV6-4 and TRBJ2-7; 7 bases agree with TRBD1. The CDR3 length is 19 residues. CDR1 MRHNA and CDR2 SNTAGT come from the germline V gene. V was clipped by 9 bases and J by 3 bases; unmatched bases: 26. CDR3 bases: TGTGCCAGAGACTCTGGGGCCGATATTAAGGACAGGATGATCTACGAGCAGTACTTC. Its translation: CARDSGADIKDRMIYEQYF.

The CDR3 here is CASSPTGAQPQHF. The CDR3 nucleotides read TGTGCCAGCAGCCCGACAGGGGCCCAGCCCCAGCATTTT. The chain couples TRBV11-1 to TRBJ1-5; 8 bases fit TRBD1. The trim removed 5 bases at V and 7 bases at J, leaving 4 bases unmatched. The CDR3 runs to 13 residues. Germline loops: CDR1 SGHAT, CDR2 FQDESV (reference sequence).

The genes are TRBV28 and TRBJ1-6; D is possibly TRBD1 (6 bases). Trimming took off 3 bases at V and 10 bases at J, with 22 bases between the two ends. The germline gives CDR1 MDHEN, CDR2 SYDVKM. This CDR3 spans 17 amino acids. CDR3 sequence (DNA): TGTGCCAGCAGTTTGTTGCGAGGTGGGACCGACAGGTCACCCCTCCACTTT. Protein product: CASSLLRGGTDRSPLHF.

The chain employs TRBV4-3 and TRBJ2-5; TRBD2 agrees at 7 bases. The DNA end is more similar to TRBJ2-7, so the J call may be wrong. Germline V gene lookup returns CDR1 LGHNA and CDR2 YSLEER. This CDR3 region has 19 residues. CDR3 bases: TGCGCCAGCAGCCAAGACTGGTCTAGCGGCCTGAGGAGCTCCTACGAGCAGTACTTC. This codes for CASSQDWSSGLRSSYEQYF.

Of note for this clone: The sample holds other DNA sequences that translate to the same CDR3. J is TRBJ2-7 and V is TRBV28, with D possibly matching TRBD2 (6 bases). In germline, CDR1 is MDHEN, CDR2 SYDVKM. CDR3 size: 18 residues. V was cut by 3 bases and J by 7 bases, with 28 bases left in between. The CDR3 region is CASSLRRDPSRGPEEQYF. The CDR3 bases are TGTGCCAGCAGTTTGCGGCGGGACCCGTCACGGGGTCCGGAGGAGCAGTACTTC.

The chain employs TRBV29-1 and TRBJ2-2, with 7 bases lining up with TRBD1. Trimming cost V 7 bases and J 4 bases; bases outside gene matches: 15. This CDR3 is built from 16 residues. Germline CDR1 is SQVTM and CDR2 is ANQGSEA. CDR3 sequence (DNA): TGCAGCGAACCGAACCCCGGGACAGACTCCACCGGGGAGCTGTTTTTT. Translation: CSEPNPGTDSTGELFF.

CDR3 in DNA: TGCAGCGTTGAAGACCGGGACAGGGGGTCCTACGAGCAGTACTTC. Residues: CSVEDRDRGSYEQYF. This sequence joins TRBV29-1 and TRBJ2-7, with 11 bases aligning to TRBD1. V was clipped by 0 bases and J by 1 base; unmatched bases: 2. This CDR3 has 15 residues. Germline values: CDR1 SQVTM, CDR2 ANQGSEA.

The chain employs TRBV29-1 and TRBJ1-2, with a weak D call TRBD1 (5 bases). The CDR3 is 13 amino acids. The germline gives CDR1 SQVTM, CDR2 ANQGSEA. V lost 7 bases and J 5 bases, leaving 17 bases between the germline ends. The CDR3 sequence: CSAYWRGGYGYTF. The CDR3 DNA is TGCAGCGCTTATTGGAGGGGTGGATATGGCTACACCTTC.